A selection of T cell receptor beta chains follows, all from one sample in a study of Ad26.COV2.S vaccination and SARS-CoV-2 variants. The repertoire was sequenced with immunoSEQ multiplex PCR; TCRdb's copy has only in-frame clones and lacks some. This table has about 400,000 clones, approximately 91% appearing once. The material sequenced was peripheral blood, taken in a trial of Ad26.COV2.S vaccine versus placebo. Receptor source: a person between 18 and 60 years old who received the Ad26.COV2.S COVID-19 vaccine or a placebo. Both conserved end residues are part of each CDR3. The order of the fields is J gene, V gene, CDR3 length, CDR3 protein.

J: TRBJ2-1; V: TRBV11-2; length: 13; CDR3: CASSLAGVGEQFF
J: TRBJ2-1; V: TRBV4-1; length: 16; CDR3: CASSQGLARHYNEQFF
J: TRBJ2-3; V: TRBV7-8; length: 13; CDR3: CASRERGTDTQYF
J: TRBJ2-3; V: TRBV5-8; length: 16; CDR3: CASSLGLSSVTDTQYF
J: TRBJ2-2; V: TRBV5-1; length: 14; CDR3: CASSSGQGTGELFF
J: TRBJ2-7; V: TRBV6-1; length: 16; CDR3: CASSEYPRQVSYEQYF
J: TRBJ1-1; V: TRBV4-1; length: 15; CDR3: CASSQSVTLNTEAFF
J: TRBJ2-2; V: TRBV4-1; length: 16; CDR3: CASSQNSGLNTGELFF
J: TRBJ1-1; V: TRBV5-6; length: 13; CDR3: CASSSGISPEAFF
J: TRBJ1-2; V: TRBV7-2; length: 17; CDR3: CASSLEGDRGLVYGYTF
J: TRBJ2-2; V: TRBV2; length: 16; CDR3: CASSERGQKTTGELFF
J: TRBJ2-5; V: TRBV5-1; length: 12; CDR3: CASSGTQETQYF
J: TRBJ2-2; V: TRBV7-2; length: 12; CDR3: CASSLGVRELFF
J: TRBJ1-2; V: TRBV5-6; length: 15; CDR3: CASSLVGGKEYGYTF
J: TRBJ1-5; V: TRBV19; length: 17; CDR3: CASSIGGQGDENQPQHF
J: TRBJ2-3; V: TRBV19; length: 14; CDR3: CASSLSGYTDTQYF
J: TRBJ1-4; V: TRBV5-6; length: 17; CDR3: CASSLVGYGLTNEKLFF
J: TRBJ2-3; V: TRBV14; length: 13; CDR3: CASSQDSDPWQYF
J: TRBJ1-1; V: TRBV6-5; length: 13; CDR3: CASSYLGVNEAFF
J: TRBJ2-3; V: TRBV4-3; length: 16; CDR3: CASSQDTGGQSNTQYF
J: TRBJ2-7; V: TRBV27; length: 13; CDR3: CASRETGTYEQYF
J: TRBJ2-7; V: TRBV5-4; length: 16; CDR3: CASSLLSLVKPYEQYF
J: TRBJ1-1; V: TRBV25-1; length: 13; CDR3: CASRGQGTTEAFF
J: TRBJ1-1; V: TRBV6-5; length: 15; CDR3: CASSLLADLNTEAFF
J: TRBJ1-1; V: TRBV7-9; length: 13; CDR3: CASRQGGRTEAFF
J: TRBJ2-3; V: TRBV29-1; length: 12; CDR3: CSVYDSTDTQYF
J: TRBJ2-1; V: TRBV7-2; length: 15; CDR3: CASSLVATFTLKQFF
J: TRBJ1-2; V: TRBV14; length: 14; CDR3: CASSQGGQGNGYTF
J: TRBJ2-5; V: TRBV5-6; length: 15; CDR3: CASTLPNGGEETQYF
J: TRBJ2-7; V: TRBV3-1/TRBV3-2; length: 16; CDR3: CASSQDFEAGPYEQYF
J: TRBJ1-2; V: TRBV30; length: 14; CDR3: CAWSVDRGNHGYTF
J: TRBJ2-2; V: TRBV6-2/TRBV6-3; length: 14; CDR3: CASSPWFNTGELFF
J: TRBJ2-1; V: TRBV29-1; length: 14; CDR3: CSVDTSGGAGEQFF
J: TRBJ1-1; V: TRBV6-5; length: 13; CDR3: CASTKDRYTEAFF
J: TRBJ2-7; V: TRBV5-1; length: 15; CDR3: CASSLRTGNSGEQYF
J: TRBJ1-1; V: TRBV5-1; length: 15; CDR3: CASSGGGAANTEAFF
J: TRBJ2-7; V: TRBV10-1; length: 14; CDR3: CASSEGPGTYEQYF
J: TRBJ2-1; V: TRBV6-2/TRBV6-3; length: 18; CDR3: CASSDRILAGGPSNEQFF
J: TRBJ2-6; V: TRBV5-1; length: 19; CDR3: CASSLEGAGGPTGANVLTF
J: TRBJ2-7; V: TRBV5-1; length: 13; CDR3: CASSSTGAYEQYF
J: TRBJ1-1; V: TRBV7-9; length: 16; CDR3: CASSLGWSGENTEAFF
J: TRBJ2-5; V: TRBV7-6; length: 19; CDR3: CASSLVTPASGGPKETQYF
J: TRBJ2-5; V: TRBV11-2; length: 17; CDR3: CASSQIGTGGKGETQYF
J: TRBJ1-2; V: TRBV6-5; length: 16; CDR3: CASSYLTGTGTSGYTF
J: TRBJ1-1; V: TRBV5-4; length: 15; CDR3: CASRDRGRMNTEAFF
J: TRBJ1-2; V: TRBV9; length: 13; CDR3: CASSAGQDHGYTF
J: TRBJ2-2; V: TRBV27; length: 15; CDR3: CASSLSRGPTGELFF
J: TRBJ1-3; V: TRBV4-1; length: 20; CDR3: CASSQGRGLTEKSSGNTIYF
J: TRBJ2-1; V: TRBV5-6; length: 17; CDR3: CASSPHRYASNGNEQFF
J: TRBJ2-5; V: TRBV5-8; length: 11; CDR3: CASSSDGTGHF
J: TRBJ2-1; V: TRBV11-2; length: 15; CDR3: CASSYNSGAFNEQFF
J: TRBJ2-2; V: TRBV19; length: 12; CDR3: CASRSIRAELFF
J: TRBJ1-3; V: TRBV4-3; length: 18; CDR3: CASSQDLATGRSGNTIYF
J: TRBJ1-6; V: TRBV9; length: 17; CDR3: CASSVEAGLLRGSPLHF
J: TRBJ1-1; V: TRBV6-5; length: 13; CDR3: CASIRALNTEAFF